Listed below are T cell receptor beta chains from one sample, sequenced in a study of blood T cell repertoires in COVID-19. Using immunoSEQ multiplex PCR, the repertoire was profiled, and TCRdb retains in-frame clones only, with some absent. The sample has under 300,000 clones, about 89% seen once. Sequenced material: peripheral blood. The receptors shown here come from a man between 45 and 60 years old with acute or convalescent COVID-19. Both conserved end residues are part of each CDR3. The D gene is left open where the match is weak.

D | V | CDR3
NA | TRBV11-2 | CASSGLGEQFF
TRBD1 | TRBV9 | CASSLTGANQPQHF
TRBD1 | TRBV10-1 | CASSVGTGTNEQFF
NA | TRBV4-1 | CASSQDSPEAFF
TRBD2 | TRBV9 | CASSRPSGTTQFF
TRBD1 | TRBV4-1 | CASSQGQAADTQYF
TRBD1 | TRBV5-1 | CASSESGTGEEKLFF
TRBD1 | TRBV18 | CASSPPSRGNEKLFF
NA | TRBV4-1 | CASSQEGHMNTEAFF
TRBD1 | TRBV5-1 | CASSGNRGGDTEAFF
NA | TRBV10-2 | CASRSGSNEQFF
TRBD2 | TRBV5-1 | CASSPRTSGGAVSDTQYF
NA | TRBV5-1 | CASSNPRGRSTDTQYF
TRBD2 | TRBV19 | CASSISGGAREQFF
NA | TRBV30 | CAWSVWGVNTEAFF
NA | TRBV3-1/TRBV3-2 | CASSQGQHNSPLHF
NA | TRBV7-2 | CASSRRDGNTEAFF
TRBD1 | TRBV6-5 | CASSPRDSPNYGYTF
NA | TRBV2 | CASSGGQGNSPLHF
NA | TRBV11-3 | CASSRSGAQETQYF
NA | TRBV20-1 | CSATGVAGYTF
NA | TRBV30 | CAWDPTGTGELFF
TRBD1 | TRBV6-1 | CASSDRGFMNTEAFF
NA | TRBV3-1/TRBV3-2 | CASSQDSGRNSPLHF
TRBD2 | TRBV18 | CASSPSMTSGGTIADTQYF
NA | TRBV7-9 | CASSLLGLGRSFTEAFF
NA | TRBV7-3 | CASTITGNTGELFF
NA | TRBV6-5 | CASSRVWNYGYTF
NA | TRBV7-8 | CASSLAGKNTEAFF
TRBD1 | TRBV19 | CASSIRDRGSKEAFF
TRBD2 | TRBV6-8 | CASSPAGGPYNEQFF
NA | TRBV4-1 | CASSPGVGRSKNIQYF
TRBD2 | TRBV4-1 | CASSQTLAGNNEQFF
NA | TRBV10-3 | CAISESRNSGANVLTF
NA | TRBV5-1 | CASSLGQLNEKLFF
TRBD1 | TRBV29-1 | CSVGAGTGRETQYF
TRBD1 | TRBV18 | CASSPYRGPGNTIYF
TRBD2 | TRBV5-4 | CASSSGLAGGITDTQYF
TRBD1 | TRBV7-3 | CASSPGTGTYGYTF
TRBD1 | TRBV28 | CASSSLRTGGLEAFF
TRBD1 | TRBV6-5 | CASRDRSNQPQHF
TRBD2 | TRBV11-2 | CASSLVRGAGANVLTF
TRBD2 | TRBV11-2 | CASSWGLAGYNEQFF
NA | TRBV10-3 | CASGGGETQYF
TRBD1 | TRBV5-1 | CASSHQTGTGTDEQYF
TRBD1 | TRBV7-3 | CASSSGQGWTGELFF
NA | TRBV12-3/TRBV12-4 | CASSPSYEQYF
TRBD1 | TRBV4-1 | CASSQETLQGAGTGELFF
NA | TRBV18 | CASSPSREGNTEAFF
TRBD1 | TRBV30 | CAWARTGGTEAFF